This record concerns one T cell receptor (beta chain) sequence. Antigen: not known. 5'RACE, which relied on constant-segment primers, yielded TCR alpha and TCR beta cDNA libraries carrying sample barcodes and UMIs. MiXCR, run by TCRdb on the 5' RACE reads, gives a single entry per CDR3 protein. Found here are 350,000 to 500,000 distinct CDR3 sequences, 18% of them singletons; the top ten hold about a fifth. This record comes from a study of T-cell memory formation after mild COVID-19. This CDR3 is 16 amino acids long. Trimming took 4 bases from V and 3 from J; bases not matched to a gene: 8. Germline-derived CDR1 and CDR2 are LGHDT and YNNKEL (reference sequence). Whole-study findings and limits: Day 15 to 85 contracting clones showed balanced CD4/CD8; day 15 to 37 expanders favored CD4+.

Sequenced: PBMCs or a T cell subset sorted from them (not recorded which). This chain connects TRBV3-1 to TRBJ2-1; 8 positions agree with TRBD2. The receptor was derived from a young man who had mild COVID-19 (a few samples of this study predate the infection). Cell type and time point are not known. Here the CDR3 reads CASSRTGGGFYNEQFF. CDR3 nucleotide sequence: TGTGCCAGCAGCCGTACAGGCGGGGGGTTCTACAATGAGCAGTTCTTC.